This section outlines one TCR beta chain sequence together with its context. Its antigen remains undetermined. No much larger clone exists at a distance of one base, and base qualities are not known. Ophthalmopathy patients had moderately to severely active disease, Clinical Activity Score of at least 3, NOSPECS grade of at least 4, and duration under 3 months. Patients with uncontrolled infections, other autoimmune diseases, pregnancy or lactation were excluded. Diagnoses were established on the basis of clinical symptoms, serum thyroxine and TRAb, thyroid ultrasound, and orbital computed tomography. Ficoll-Paque density gradient centrifugation was used to isolate PBMCs from 9.5 to 10 ml of fresh peripheral blood. Total RNA was extracted with Trizol reagent, and quality was checked on an Agilent 2100 Bioanalyzer. The sample comes from a study of T cells in Graves' hyperthyroidism and ophthalmopathy (dated by TCRdb to the late 2010s). In the study overall: Peripheral blood samples were taken at initial diagnosis, before any treatment was given. Whether ophthalmopathy could be predicted prospectively was tested in an independent validation cohort made up of under 20 hyperthyroidism patients plus 17 patients who later progressed to ophthalmopathy. Thyroid tissue and blood T-cell repertoires from about 6 Graves' hyperthyroidism patients were also compared in the study. The approximately 90 discovery patients were randomly split 7:3 into training and test sets. Following sampling, methimazole starting at 30 mg daily was given to hyperthyroidism patients, and high-dose intravenous methylprednisolone was given to ophthalmopathy patients. To identify distinguishing TCR V-J signatures, a discovery cohort of around 98 patients was used, comprising 40 to 45 with Graves' ophthalmopathy and roughly 60 with stable Graves' hyperthyroidism. According to the paper, TCR Vbeta CDR3 sequencing was carried out on 135 peripheral blood samples, which came from more than 40 ophthalmopathy, 80 or so hyperthyroidism and roughly 17 progressor patients.

The TCR beta CDR3 regions were amplified from RNA transcripts. For the first round of RT-PCR on the TCR CDR3, the HTBI primer set was used together with the Qiagen OneStep RT-PCR kit. Libraries were constructed in a second round of multiplex PCR, after which size selection and purification were carried out. The libraries were sequenced on an Illumina HiSeq2000 using paired-end 100 bp reads. In the authors' own workflow: Raw data were processed with SOAPnuke, discarding reads with adapters, uncalled bases, mean Phred below 15, or no exact constant-primer or identifier match. COPE v1.2.5 was used to merge high-quality paired reads, and clonotypes were defined as unique nucleotide sequences. MiTCR v1.1 was used to align clonotypes to the IMGT TRBV, TRBD and TRBJ reference segments. The analysis included only V-J combinations with a frequency above 0.0001, which together covered roughly 99% of the repertoires. A TCS score was defined as the ratio between F50 (clonal expansion) and ExV (chaos), using BLOSUM62-based TCRdist between CDR3 peptides within each V-J. Welch's t-statistics and random forest reduced around 510 V-J features to roughly 13, which were used in a naive Bayes classifier (R e1071). In-frame beta chains were kept once TCRdb had trimmed the public reads at Q25 with fastp and called clones with MiXCR. CDR3 protein sequences are deduplicated, and each keeps its most common genes and DNA. The V and J calls, along with clone size, are taken from TCRdb and not from the paper's own processing. The sample data list about 600,000 distinct CDR3 sequences, and approximately 16% of these were observed just once. The top ten hold under 3.5% of the sample.

The paper's findings and limits, for the study overall: Sample size was not statistically predetermined, and blinding of investigators to group allocation was not performed. Blood samples also contained most of the expanded thyroid clonotypes (frequency above 0.001), which suggests that blood repertoires may reflect thyroid immune responses. During validation, the model predicted progression to ophthalmopathy a median of around six months ahead of onset, with more than 55% sensitivity and 72.22% specificity. A 13 V-J signature model separated ophthalmopathy from stable hyperthyroidism, with 87.88% sensitivity and just under 84% specificity in cross-validation and 80%/75% in testing.

Input material: blood. The clonotype originates from a woman in her 40s with Graves' ophthalmopathy.

The CDR3 protein sequence reads: CASRPYFLAVNEKLFF. The nucleotides are TGTGCCAGCAGGCCTTATTTCTTGGCCGTGAATGAAAAACTGTTTTTT. The chain couples TRBV6-1 to TRBJ1-4; no D segment can be confidently identified. The CDR1 and CDR2 encoded by the germline V gene are MNHNS and SASEGT. Counted from cysteine to phenylalanine, this CDR3 has 16 amino acids. The only DNA kept is the CDR3, 48 bases in frame from the first base. V is reduced by 6 bases and J by 5 bases, leaving a spacing of 19 bases between them.